The 21 T cell receptor beta chains in this list originate from one sample, sequenced in a study of cytomegalovirus exposure and HLA in healthy donors. The PCR used 60 Vbeta and 13 Jbeta primers. This table comes from immunoSEQ multiplex PCR, and its TCRdb copy is limited to in-frame clones, with some not included. The sample lists under 200,000 clones, over 70% occurring once. Sequencing was carried out using PBMCs. The source is a young woman in good health and CMV-seronegative.

The chain joins TRBV4-1 to TRBJ1-1, with 8 bases fitting TRBD1. The CDR3 is 15 residues long. Germline lookup yields CDR1 MGHRA and CDR2 YSYEKL. V was clipped by 4 bases and J by 1 base; unmatched bases: 5. The CDR3 DNA sequence: TGCGCCAGCAGCCGCTTACAGGGGGGGAACACTGAAGCTTTCTTT. Protein product: CASSRLQGGNTEAFF.

V usage is TRBV6-5 and J usage is TRBJ1-1, with D possibly matching TRBD1 (5 bases). The germline V and J ends were trimmed by 7 bases and 6 bases, with 15 bases remaining between them. The V gene's germline CDR1 is MNHEY and CDR2 SVGAGI. This CDR3 contains 13 residues. CDR3 sequence reads: CASTPPGGAEAFF. The CDR3 coding sequence is TGTGCCAGCACTCCCCCGGGGGGGGCTGAAGCTTTCTTT.

This clone turned up a few times. This chain uses TRBV18 with TRBJ2-7; 7 positions match TRBD2. This CDR3 contains 15 residues. V lost 2 bases and J lost 1; bases outside the gene matches: 5. Per the germline V gene, CDR1 is KGHSH and CDR2 is LQKENI. The DNA of the CDR3 is TGTGCCAGCTCACCAGGGGGAGGGCAATCCTACGAGCAGTACTTC. The encoded protein is CASSPGGGQSYEQYF.

As DNA, the CDR3 is TGTGCCAGTAGTTCAAGGACAGTCTCTGGAAACACCATATATTTT. This encodes CASSSRTVSGNTIYF. The chain carries TRBV19 and TRBJ1-3; tentatively, D is TRBD1 (6 bases). The germline gives CDR1 LNHDA, CDR2 SQIVND (reference sequence). Deletions cut 5 bases from V and 0 bases from J, with 11 bases between. The CDR3 is 15 amino acids.

The chain has TRBV5-5 and TRBJ2-1; D perhaps matches TRBD1 (6 bases). Germline lookup yields CDR1 SGHKS and CDR2 YYEKEE (reference sequence). Trimming pared 4 bases from V and 2 bases from J, leaving 13 bases between. This CDR3 is 15 amino acids long. The CDR3 is CASSPAGEPYNEQFF. CDR3 nucleotide sequence: TGTGCCAGCAGCCCCGCAGGGGAGCCCTACAATGAGCAGTTCTTC.

The chain has TRBV30 and TRBJ2-6, with D possibly TRBD1 on 6 matching bases. The CDR3 is 13 amino acids. Looked up from germline, CDR1 is GTSNPN and CDR2 is SVGIG (reference sequence). V was pared by 8 bases and J by 1 base, with 9 bases between. The CDR3 DNA reads as TGTGCCGAGGGGGTTTCTGGGGCCAACGTCCTGACTTTC. This codes for CAEGVSGANVLTF.

This clone was picked up one time. J is TRBJ1-3 and V is TRBV7-9; D is uncertain. The CDR3 spans 15 residues. The ends were cut back, 0 bases at V and 0 bases at J, with 6 bases in the middle. Germline V gene sequence: CDR1 SEHNR, CDR2 FQNEAQ (reference sequence). The CDR3 nucleotides read TGTGCCAGCAGCTTAGCAGGGAGCTCTGGAAACACCATATATTTT. Translated: CASSLAGSSGNTIYF.

This chain connects TRBV30 to TRBJ1-1, with 8 bases identical to TRBD1. J gave up 5 bases and V 2 bases, and 10 bases lay outside the gene matches. The CDR3 covers 15 residues. CDR1 GTSNPN and CDR2 SVGIG come from the germline V gene (reference sequence). The DNA of the CDR3 is TGTGCCTGGAGTTTTCATACAGGGGGTAATACTGAAGCTTTCTTT. Its protein is CAWSFHTGGNTEAFF.

The chain has TRBV2 and TRBJ2-7, with TRBD1 matching 11 bases. The V gene end was trimmed by 9 bases and the J gene end by 3 bases; junction bases not matched to a gene: 7. Germline lookup yields CDR1 SNHLY and CDR2 FYNNEI. The CDR3 length is 14 residues. Written as DNA, the CDR3 is TGTGCCAGACAAACCGGGACAGGGGGCTACGAGCAGTACTTC. Translated, it gives CARQTGTGGYEQYF.

This clone was recorded a few times. As DNA, the CDR3 is TGTGCCAGCAAACCAACAGGGAACACCGGGGAGCTGTTTTTT. It codes for CASKPTGNTGELFF. This chain uses TRBV6-6 with TRBJ2-2; D is possibly TRBD1 (5 bases). This CDR3 comprises 14 residues. Germline values: CDR1 MNHNY, CDR2 SVGAGI (reference sequence). V shed 7 bases and J shed 1 base, with 10 bases lying between them.

V and J are TRBV7-9 and TRBJ1-1, with TRBD1 as a possible D gene (6 bases). Germline CDR1 is SEHNR and CDR2 is FQNEAQ (reference sequence). The ends were cut back, 8 bases at V and 8 bases at J, with 21 bases in the middle. The CDR3 length is 14 residues. The CDR3 DNA follows: TGTGCCAGCGGTTATAGGGGCAGGGGACTAGAAGCTTTCTTT. Translating it yields CASGYRGRGLEAFF. The whole variable domain, remainder taken from reference TRBV7-9 and TRBJ1-1, is DTGVSQNPRHKITKRGQNVTFRCDPISEHNRLYWYRQTLGQGPEFLTYFQNEAQLEKSRLLSDRFSAERPKGSFSTLEIQRTEQGDSAMYLCASGYRGRGLEAFFGQGTRLTVV.

The rearrangement links TRBV4-1 to TRBJ2-2, with 7 bases lining up with TRBD1. The CDR3 is made up of 15 amino acids. The trim removed 3 bases at V and 5 bases at J, leaving 6 bases unmatched. The germline V gene has CDR1 MGHRA and CDR2 YSYEKL. The CDR3 loop reads CASSQRQGPTGELFF. The CDR3 coding sequence is TGCGCCAGCAGCCAGCGACAGGGCCCGACCGGGGAGCTGTTTTTT.

This clone was recorded only once. The chain employs TRBV10-3 and TRBJ2-1; D is possibly TRBD2 (7 bases). This CDR3 is 15 amino acids long. CDR1 is ENHRY, CDR2 SYGVKD, per germline. Trimming took off 7 bases at V and 6 bases at J, with 19 bases between the two ends. CDR3 sequence reads: CAITFEGGGLNEQFF. The CDR3 nucleotides read TGTGCCATCACCTTTGAGGGAGGGGGGCTCAATGAGCAGTTCTTC.

The chain links TRBV27 to TRBJ1-1; D gene ambiguous. Trimming pared 4 bases from V and 11 bases from J, leaving 11 bases between. Germline lookup yields CDR1 MNHEY and CDR2 SMNVEV (reference sequence). The CDR3 spans 11 residues. The CDR3 is CASSSPVGAFF. In DNA form, the CDR3 reads TGTGCCAGCAGTTCACCGGTCGGGGCTTTCTTT.

The chain recombines TRBV6-1 with TRBJ1-2; 9 nucleotides align to TRBD1. J was trimmed by 6 bases and V by 7 bases; bases with no gene match: 12. This CDR3 has 15 amino acids. Germline-derived CDR1 and CDR2 are MNHNS and SASEGT. The CDR3 DNA reads TGTGCCAGCACCCGGACAGGGGTGGAGAGGCATGGCTACACCTTC. Translated: CASTRTGVERHGYTF.

The chain has TRBV29-1 and TRBJ2-4; D remains unclear. Trimming took off 6 bases at V and 8 bases at J, with 8 bases between the two ends. Germline V lookup: CDR1 SQVTM, CDR2 ANQGSEA. This CDR3 is built from 10 residues. This CDR3 is CSVITDIQYF. In nucleotides, the CDR3 is TGCAGCGTCATAACGGACATTCAGTACTTC.

The sample holds many counts of this clone. The chain joins TRBV5-1 to TRBJ2-7; 9 bases are a match to TRBD1. The J segment lost 2 bases and the V segment lost 4 bases, leaving 7 bases of the junction unmatched. This CDR3 region has 15 residues. Germline lookup yields CDR1 SGHRS and CDR2 YFSETQ. Written as DNA, the CDR3 is TGCGCCAGCAGCGTAACAACAGGGGGCCCCTACGAGCAGTACTTC. It is translated as CASSVTTGGPYEQYF.

The chain is built from TRBV10-3 and TRBJ2-5; 10 bases align to TRBD1. V shed 8 bases, J shed 3 bases, and the junction held 6 bases outside the gene matches. The germline V gene has CDR1 ENHRY and CDR2 SYGVKD. There are 14 residues in the CDR3. The chain's CDR3 is CAIRTGTGEETQYF. The CDR3 DNA reads as TGTGCCATCCGGACCGGGACAGGGGAAGAGACCCAGTACTTC.

In regard to this clone: This specimen includes other DNA sequences encoding the same CDR3. The chain couples TRBV5-1 to TRBJ2-7; 7 bases fit TRBD1. Trimming removed 1 base from V and 2 bases from J; junction bases left unmatched: 3. The germline V gene encodes CDR1 SGHRS and CDR2 YFSETQ. The CDR3 runs 14 residues. In DNA, the CDR3 is TGCGCCAGCAGCTTGAGACAGGGACCCTACGAGCAGTACTTC. Protein sequence: CASSLRQGPYEQYF.

The V and J genes are TRBV25-1 and TRBJ2-3; TRBD2 aligns across 11 bases. The CDR3 length is 16 residues. The trim removed 10 bases at V and 2 bases at J, leaving 11 bases unmatched. Germline-derived CDR1 and CDR2 are MGHDK and SYGVNS. The chain's CDR3 is CATLPRLAGITDTQYF. The CDR3 bases are TGTGCCACCCTCCCCAGACTAGCGGGAATCACAGATACGCAGTATTTT.

V usage is TRBV7-3 and J usage is TRBJ2-3, with D perhaps matching TRBD1 (7 bases). Between the trimmed V and J ends, which lost 4 bases and 1 base, there was a span of 18 bases. Germline loops: CDR1 SGHTA, CDR2 FQGTGA. CDR3 length: 17 amino acids. The CDR3 spells CASSSRQGGGRTDTQYF. In nucleotides, the CDR3 is TGTGCCAGCAGCTCCCGACAGGGAGGTGGTCGCACAGATACGCAGTATTTT.